The TCR beta chain described here comes from a study of blood T cell repertoires in COVID-19. The repertoire was sequenced with immunoSEQ multiplex PCR; TCRdb's copy has only in-frame clones and lacks some. The profile shows about 98,000 clones, 82% of them singletons. The germline CDR1 and CDR2 sequences are LNHDA and SQIVND (reference sequence). The CDR3 is made up of 14 amino acids. Unmatched junction bases numbered 7, after V lost 5 bases and J lost 6 bases. This clone occurred a few times. The V call is TRBV19, the J call TRBJ1-2; 9 nucleotides line up with TRBD1. Sequences were obtained from peripheral blood. The receptor's source is a man older than 75 with acute or convalescent COVID-19. The CDR3 sequence: CASSRDRARDGYTF. The DNA of the CDR3 is TGTGCCAGTAGTCGGGACAGGGCAAGGGATGGCTACACCTTC.